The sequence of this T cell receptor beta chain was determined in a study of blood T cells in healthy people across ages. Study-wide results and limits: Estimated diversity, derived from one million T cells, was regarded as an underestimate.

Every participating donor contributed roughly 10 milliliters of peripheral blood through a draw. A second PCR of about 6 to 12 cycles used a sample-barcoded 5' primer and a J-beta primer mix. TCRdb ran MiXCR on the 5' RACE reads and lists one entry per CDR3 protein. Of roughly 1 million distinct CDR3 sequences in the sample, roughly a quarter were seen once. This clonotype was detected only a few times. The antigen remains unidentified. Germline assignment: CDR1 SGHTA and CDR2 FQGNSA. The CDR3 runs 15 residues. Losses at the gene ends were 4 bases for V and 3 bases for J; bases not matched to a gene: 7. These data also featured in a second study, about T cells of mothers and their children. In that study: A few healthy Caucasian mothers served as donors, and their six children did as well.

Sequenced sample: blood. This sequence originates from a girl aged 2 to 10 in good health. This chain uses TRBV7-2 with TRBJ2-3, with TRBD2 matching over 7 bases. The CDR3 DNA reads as TGTGCCAGCAGCTCACAGACGGGAGGTACAGATACGCAGTATTTT. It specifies CASSSQTGGTDTQYF.